This is a list of T cell receptor beta chains from one sample in a study of cytomegalovirus exposure and HLA in healthy donors. The assay was immunoSEQ multiplex PCR, and TCRdb's table has in-frame clones only and misses some. The table has approximately 160,000 clones, around 86% seen once; the top ten hold around 4.3%. Sequenced material: PBMCs. The receptors originated from a man in his fifties or sixties in good health and CMV-seropositive. The CDR3 runs from the conserved cysteine through the conserved F or W. D genes are given only for firm matches.

D gene: -; J gene: TRBJ2-1; V gene: TRBV10-3; CDR3 protein: CAISESMGSNEQFF
D gene: -; J gene: TRBJ1-2; V gene: TRBV5-6; CDR3 protein: CASLYLGGVNGYTF
D gene: TRBD1; J gene: TRBJ1-3; V gene: TRBV19; CDR3 protein: CASSFGTGGVSGNTIYF
D gene: TRBD1; J gene: TRBJ2-5; V gene: TRBV7-3; CDR3 protein: CASSFGAGGETQYF
D gene: TRBD1; J gene: TRBJ1-4; V gene: TRBV30; CDR3 protein: CAWKPGQGREKLFF
D gene: TRBD1; J gene: TRBJ2-7; V gene: TRBV4-2; CDR3 protein: CASSALGQGVSSYEQYF
D gene: -; J gene: TRBJ1-4; V gene: TRBV5-4; CDR3 protein: CASSSQGTNEKLFF
D gene: TRBD2; J gene: TRBJ2-3; V gene: TRBV5-8; CDR3 protein: CASSRGGGTDTQYF
D gene: -; J gene: TRBJ1-2; V gene: TRBV25-1; CDR3 protein: CASSLQGRSGYTF
D gene: TRBD1; J gene: TRBJ2-1; V gene: TRBV5-6; CDR3 protein: CASSFGTGGYNEQFF
D gene: -; J gene: TRBJ1-5; V gene: TRBV6-1; CDR3 protein: CASSEGGSNQPQHF
D gene: -; J gene: TRBJ2-1; V gene: TRBV11-3; CDR3 protein: CASSLGTELNEQFF
D gene: TRBD2; J gene: -; V gene: TRBV9; CDR3 protein: CASSVVREAPYEQYF
D gene: TRBD1; J gene: TRBJ1-4; V gene: TRBV6-1; CDR3 protein: CASRTGAANEKLFF
D gene: TRBD1; J gene: TRBJ1-6; V gene: TRBV5-4; CDR3 protein: CASSWDRGNSPPHF
D gene: -; J gene: TRBJ1-2; V gene: TRBV6-5; CDR3 protein: CASRKGGEISYTF
D gene: -; J gene: TRBJ2-2; V gene: TRBV19; CDR3 protein: CASRSGRMNTGELFF
D gene: TRBD2; J gene: TRBJ2-1; V gene: TRBV5-1; CDR3 protein: CASSSASGGAGNEQFF
D gene: -; J gene: TRBJ1-3; V gene: TRBV19; CDR3 protein: CASTYSGNTIYF
D gene: -; J gene: TRBJ2-1; V gene: TRBV27; CDR3 protein: CASSYRRSSYNEQFF
D gene: TRBD1; J gene: TRBJ2-5; V gene: TRBV6-5; CDR3 protein: CASRPQGAVREQYF
D gene: -; J gene: TRBJ2-2; V gene: TRBV4-3; CDR3 protein: CASSQDGQGGTGELFF
D gene: TRBD2; J gene: TRBJ2-2; V gene: TRBV18; CDR3 protein: CASSSVMTSGSFGELFF
D gene: TRBD2; J gene: TRBJ2-1; V gene: TRBV28; CDR3 protein: CASSLLLAGAQNNEQFF
D gene: TRBD1; J gene: TRBJ1-6; V gene: TRBV30; CDR3 protein: CAWSVGTGGSPLHF
D gene: -; J gene: TRBJ2-5; V gene: TRBV11-2; CDR3 protein: CASSLAGAETQYF
D gene: -; J gene: TRBJ2-7; V gene: TRBV7-6; CDR3 protein: CASSSSGTGRWEQYF
D gene: TRBD1; J gene: TRBJ1-2; V gene: TRBV6-5; CDR3 protein: CASSYTNRQGNYGYTF
D gene: TRBD1; J gene: TRBJ1-6; V gene: TRBV5-4; CDR3 protein: CASSLGDRDNSPLHF
D gene: TRBD2; J gene: TRBJ2-7; V gene: TRBV5-8; CDR3 protein: CASSVGSGRADDEQYF
D gene: TRBD2; J gene: TRBJ2-1; V gene: TRBV9; CDR3 protein: CASSATSGTYNEQFF
D gene: -; J gene: TRBJ2-3; V gene: TRBV30; CDR3 protein: CAWSVIQQGTDTQYF
D gene: -; J gene: TRBJ2-1; V gene: TRBV10-2; CDR3 protein: CASTTAATYNEQLF
D gene: TRBD1; J gene: TRBJ2-2; V gene: TRBV13; CDR3 protein: CASGQLNTGELFF
D gene: -; J gene: TRBJ1-3; V gene: TRBV4-1; CDR3 protein: CASSPDDSSGNTIYF
D gene: -; J gene: TRBJ2-7; V gene: TRBV18; CDR3 protein: CASSTSRSYEQYF
D gene: TRBD1; J gene: TRBJ2-1; V gene: TRBV5-1; CDR3 protein: CASSWRDRGRSYNEQFF